This passage covers 27 T cell receptor beta chains from one sample sequenced in a study of blood T cell repertoires in COVID-19. Only in-frame clones appear in the TCRdb table, and some are missing; sequencing was by immunoSEQ multiplex PCR. The table lists more than 200,000 clones, roughly 84% of them singletons. The sample taken for sequencing was peripheral blood. The origin of the receptors is a woman in her thirties or forties who had recovered from COVID-19.

For the CDR3, the DNA is TGTGCCAGCACCGTTACAGGGGCAACTAATGAAAAACTGTTTTTT. Protein: CASTVTGATNEKLFF. This rearrangement joins TRBV2 to TRBJ1-4, with TRBD1 matching 7 bases. Trimming took 7 bases from V and 0 from J; bases not matched to a gene: 5. Per the germline V gene, CDR1 is SNHLY and CDR2 is FYNNEI. The CDR3 has 15 residues.

The rearrangement links TRBV7-9 to TRBJ2-2; the D gene is possibly TRBD2 (6 bases). Trimming left V 1 base short and J 6 bases short, with 15 bases between. The CDR3 covers 16 residues. Germline values: CDR1 SEHNR, CDR2 FQNEAQ (reference sequence). CDR3 sequence reads: CASSLGGREVSGELFF. The CDR3, as DNA: TGTGCCAGCAGCTTAGGCGGTAGGGAGGTATCCGGGGAGCTGTTTTTT.

The V gene is TRBV18, the J gene TRBJ2-5, with 10 bases lining up with TRBD2. The CDR3 consists of 16 residues. The germline CDR1 and CDR2 sequences are KGHSH and LQKENI. V lost 3 bases and J lost 5; bases outside the gene matches: 9. CDR3: CASSPRLAGVLETQYF. The CDR3 nucleotides read TGTGCCAGCTCACCCCGTCTAGCGGGGGTGTTGGAGACCCAGTACTTC.

The V gene is TRBV6-5, the J gene TRBJ1-3; tentative D call: TRBD1 (6 bases). The CDR3 covers 15 residues. V shed 5 bases and J shed 4 bases, with 15 bases lying between them. CDR1 MNHEY and CDR2 SVGAGI come from the germline V gene. For the CDR3, the DNA is TGTGCCAGCAGTCCCCTCACAGGGATCGGAAACACCATATATTTT. The encoded protein is CASSPLTGIGNTIYF.

In its sample, this clone was seen once. The genes are TRBV7-2 and TRBJ2-7; 9 bases fit TRBD2. The V gene end was trimmed by 2 bases and the J gene end by 3 bases; junction bases not matched to a gene: 5. The germline gives CDR1 SGHTA, CDR2 FQGNSA. The CDR3 runs 15 residues. The CDR3 nucleotides are TGTGCCAGCAGCTTATCTAGCGGGGACTTCTACGAGCAGTACTTC. Translated, it gives CASSLSSGDFYEQYF.

DNA for the CDR3: TGCGCCAGCAGCGGGGGGAGCCTTGGCTATGGCTACACCTTC. Protein: CASSGGSLGYGYTF. This rearrangement joins TRBV5-1 to TRBJ1-2; D possibly corresponds to TRBD1 (5 bases). The CDR3 sequence is 14 residues long. Germline-derived CDR1 and CDR2 are SGHRS and YFSETQ. Trimming shortened V by 4 bases and J by 4 bases, and 14 bases separated the two germline ends.

V gene TRBV6-2 or TRBV6-3 combines with J gene TRBJ1-6, with TRBD1 as a possible D gene (6 bases). CDR1 and CDR2 (germline): MNHEY, SVGEGT. The CDR3 consists of 15 residues. V was cut by 3 bases and J by 8 bases, with 14 bases left in between. The CDR3 DNA sequence: TGTGCCAGCAGTTATCAGGGGCGGAAGGATTCACCCCTCCACTTT. This sequence encodes CASSYQGRKDSPLHF.

This clone was recorded only once. The V and J genes are TRBV7-9 and TRBJ2-3; 10 bases align to TRBD1. Germline V gene data show CDR1 as SEHNR and CDR2 as FQNEAQ (reference sequence). V was pared by 7 bases and J by 3 bases, with 7 bases of the junction left unmatched. The CDR3 is 15 residues long. This chain's CDR3 is CASISWDRGTDTQYF. The CDR3 coding sequence is TGTGCCAGCATTTCCTGGGACAGGGGAACAGATACGCAGTATTTT. Variable domain in full (rest from reference TRBV7-9 and TRBJ2-3): DTGVSQNPRHKITKRGQNVTFRCDPISEHNRLYWYRQTLGQGPEFLTYFQNEAQLEKSRLLSDRFSAERPKGSFSTLEIQRTEQGDSAMYLCASISWDRGTDTQYFGPGTRLTVL.

This chain connects TRBV11-3 to TRBJ2-2, with TRBD2 as a possible D gene (5 bases). The CDR3 extends over 14 amino acids. Trimming left V 5 bases short and J 5 bases short, with 12 bases between. Germline CDR1 reads SGHNT; CDR2 reads YENEEA. CDR3 sequence (DNA): TGTGCCAGCAGCCTCGGACTGTCAACCGGGGAGCTGTTTTTT. Residues: CASSLGLSTGELFF.

The gene calls are TRBV12-5 and TRBJ1-1; the D gene is possibly TRBD1 (6 bases). V lost 5 bases and J 7 bases, leaving 11 bases between the germline ends. The germline V gene encodes CDR1 LGHNT and CDR2 FRNRAP. The CDR3 totals 12 residues. The CDR3 protein is CASGLGGVEAFF. The CDR3 DNA reads TGTGCTAGTGGTCTAGGGGGGGTTGAAGCTTTCTTT.

The chain employs TRBV27 and TRBJ2-5; TRBD2 matches 12 bases. Germline assignment: CDR1 MNHEY and CDR2 SMNVEV (reference sequence). This CDR3 comprises 16 residues. Trimming removed 5 bases from V and 1 base from J; junction bases left unmatched: 5. The CDR3 DNA reads as TGTGCCAGCAGTGTGACTAGCGGGGGACTCCAAGAGACCCAGTACTTC. Its translation: CASSVTSGGLQETQYF.

The rearrangement joins TRBV5-5 to TRBJ2-1, with D unresolved. CDR3 length: 14 amino acids. Germline V gene lookup returns CDR1 SGHKS and CDR2 YYEKEE (reference sequence). V lost 1 base and J 0 bases, leaving 5 bases between the germline ends. The CDR3 is CASSLLDSYNEQFF. CDR3 nucleotide sequence: TGTGCCAGCAGCTTGCTAGACTCCTACAATGAGCAGTTCTTC.

The chain carries TRBV28 and TRBJ1-5; D possibly corresponds to TRBD1 (6 bases). Trimming removed 6 bases from V and 3 bases from J, with 12 bases in between. Germline V gene lookup returns CDR1 MDHEN and CDR2 SYDVKM. The CDR3 contains 14 residues. Written as DNA, the CDR3 is TGTGCCAGCAGATCACAGGGTTTCAATCAGCCCCAGCATTTT. Protein sequence: CASRSQGFNQPQHF.

This clone showed up just once. The V gene is TRBV11-2, the J gene TRBJ2-7; 7 bases match TRBD1. The CDR3 is made up of 15 amino acids. V shed 6 bases, J shed 4 bases, and the junction held 12 bases outside the gene matches. CDR1 and CDR2 (germline): SGHAT, FQNNGV. CDR3 protein: CASSSFSGQRYEQYF. The CDR3 DNA is TGTGCCAGCAGTTCTTTTTCGGGACAGAGATACGAGCAGTACTTC.

This chain links TRBV19 with TRBJ2-3, with 9 bases that match TRBD2. In germline, CDR1 is LNHDA, CDR2 SQIVND (reference sequence). With V trimmed by 4 bases and J by 0 bases, 5 bases remained unmatched. CDR3 size: 16 residues. The chain's CDR3 is CASSRLADASTDTQYF. Written as DNA, the CDR3 is TGTGCCAGTAGTAGACTAGCGGACGCTAGCACAGATACGCAGTATTTT.

The V gene is TRBV18, the J gene TRBJ2-2; 8 bases are a match to TRBD1. The CDR3 sequence is 16 residues long. V was pared by 8 bases and J by 6 bases, with 14 bases of the junction left unmatched. Germline loops: CDR1 KGHSH, CDR2 LQKENI. In nucleotides, the CDR3 is TGTGCCAGCCCACGGTCAAGGACAGGGCCGGCCGGGGAGCTGTTTTTT. Its translation: CASPRSRTGPAGELFF.

The table lists this clone with a count of one. This chain uses TRBV2 with TRBJ2-1; 9 bases align to TRBD1. With V trimmed by 2 bases and J by 8 bases, 7 bases remained unmatched. The V gene's germline CDR1 is SNHLY and CDR2 FYNNEI. The CDR3 totals 15 residues. CDR3 residues: CASSERGQGTDEQFF. CDR3 DNA: TGTGCCAGCAGTGAACGGGGACAGGGTACTGATGAGCAGTTCTTC.

This chain uses TRBV18 with TRBJ1-2; 9 bases are a match to TRBD1. Germline-derived CDR1 and CDR2 are KGHSH and LQKENI. V shed 3 bases, J shed 3 bases, and the junction held 11 bases outside the gene matches. The CDR3 extends over 17 amino acids. The CDR3 reads CASSPIFTGGGDYGYTF. CDR3 sequence (DNA): TGTGCCAGCTCACCGATCTTCACAGGGGGCGGTGACTATGGCTACACCTTC.

The V gene is TRBV6-1, the J gene TRBJ1-5; tentative D call: TRBD1 (5 bases). Trimming pared 4 bases from V and 0 bases from J, leaving 16 bases between. The germline CDR1 and CDR2 sequences are MNHNS and SASEGT. The CDR3 sequence is 17 residues long. CDR3: CASSVMGGRNSNQPQHF. CDR3 bases: TGTGCCAGCAGTGTGATGGGGGGACGGAATAGCAATCAGCCCCAGCATTTT.

This chain links TRBV7-9 with TRBJ1-6; D uncertain. Germline V gene data show CDR1 as SEHNR and CDR2 as FQNEAQ (reference sequence). With 5 bases removed from V and 5 bases from J, the gap between germline ends came to 4 bases. The CDR3 contains 12 residues. The CDR3 DNA is TGTGCCAGCAGCGCGAATAATTCACCCCTCCACTTT. This translates into CASSANNSPLHF.

This rearrangement joins TRBV30 to TRBJ2-1; perhaps TRBD2 as D (5 bases). This CDR3 has 12 amino acids. The V and J ends lost 0 bases and 7 bases respectively, with 7 bases between them. Germline-derived CDR1 and CDR2 are GTSNPN and SVGIG (reference sequence). Written as DNA, the CDR3 is TGTGCCTGGAGTGTTTTAGCGAATGAGCAGTTCTTC. Its translation is CAWSVLANEQFF.

The chain links TRBV7-6 to TRBJ2-1; 8 bases are shared with TRBD1. With 2 bases clipped from V and 6 bases from J, the junction kept 3 bases outside the gene matches. The CDR3 contains 14 residues. Germline CDR1 SGHVS, CDR2 FNYEAQ. CDR3 coding DNA: TGTGCCAGCAGCTTACAGACAGGGGCCAATGAGCAGTTCTTC. This sequence encodes CASSLQTGANEQFF. Combining the CDR3 with reference TRBV7-6 and TRBJ2-1 gives the whole variable domain GAGVSQSPRYKVTKRGQDVALRCDPISGHVSLYWYRQALGQGPEFLTYFNYEAQQDKSGLPNDRFSAERPEGSISTLTIQRTEQRDSAMYRCASSLQTGANEQFFGPGTRLTVL.

This chain connects TRBV14 to TRBJ2-3, with D unresolved. V lost 1 base to trimming and J lost 0 bases, with 8 bases between them. CDR1 SGHDN and CDR2 FVKESK come from the germline V gene. This CDR3 contains 15 residues. CDR3 bases: TGTGCCAGCAGCCAAGTTGTTCTGAGCACAGATACGCAGTATTTT. Its translation is CASSQVVLSTDTQYF. Filled out from reference TRBV14 and TRBJ2-3, the complete variable domain reads EAGVTQFPSHSVIEKGQTVTLRCDPISGHDNLYWYRRVMGKEIKFLLHFVKESKQDESGMPNNRFLAERTGGTYSTLKVQPAELEDSGVYFCASSQVVLSTDTQYFGPGTRLTVL.

CDR3 bases: TGTGCCAGCACCCTTTTACGGACTAGCCGGGATGAGCAGTTCTTC. Its protein product is CASTLLRTSRDEQFF. This sequence joins TRBV5-6 and TRBJ2-1; 8 positions agree with TRBD2. The CDR3 totals 15 residues. Germline CDR1 reads SGHDT; CDR2 reads YYEEEE. Trimming at V came to 6 bases and at J to 8 bases, leaving 13 bases not matched to a gene.

This chain joins TRBV7-2 and TRBJ2-1; 11 bases are a match to TRBD2. The germline gives CDR1 SGHTA, CDR2 FQGNSA. This CDR3 region has 15 residues. With 4 bases clipped from V and 3 bases from J, the junction kept 2 bases outside the gene matches. DNA for the CDR3: TGTGCCAGCAGCTCGCTAGCGGGAGGCTACAATGAGCAGTTCTTC. Translation gives CASSSLAGGYNEQFF.

The chain carries TRBV18 and TRBJ2-2; the match to TRBD1 covers 10 bases. The ends lost 3 bases at V and 4 bases at J; junction bases unmatched: 5. The CDR3 runs to 16 residues. CDR1 and CDR2 from the germline V gene are KGHSH and LQKENI. CDR3 nucleotides: TGTGCCAGCTCACCGGACAGGGGGGGACCCACCGGGGAGCTGTTTTTT. This translates into CASSPDRGGPTGELFF.

The chain is built from TRBV6-2 or TRBV6-3 and TRBJ2-7, with D maybe TRBD1 (5 bases). V was clipped by 6 bases and J by 3 bases, with 15 bases between them. The CDR3 has 14 amino acids. Germline V CDR1 and CDR2: MNHEY, SVGEGT. In DNA form, the CDR3 reads TGTGCCAGCAGCTATTCTGACAGACTCTACGAGCAGTACTTC. This codes for CASSYSDRLYEQYF.